Below are 32 T cell receptor beta chains sequenced from a single sample in a study of shared clonotypes between healthy human individuals. Clones were read by immunoSEQ multiplex PCR, and TCRdb kept only the in-frame ones, dropping some. The table lists more than 1,200,000 clones, 98% to 99% of them singletons. Sequenced input: naive CD4+ T cells sorted from blood. Subset described: CD45RA+ positively selected. All receptors come from a man in his thirties or forties in good health.

The CDR3 here is CASSAAGQGGNTIYF. In nucleotides, the CDR3 is TGTGCCAGCAGCGCAGCCGGACAGGGGGGAAACACCATATATTTT. This chain connects TRBV9 to TRBJ1-3; 9 positions match TRBD1. Trimming took 3 bases from V and 4 from J; bases not matched to a gene: 5. Germline loops: CDR1 SGDLS, CDR2 YYNGEE. This CDR3 is built from 15 residues. Full variable domain (remainder filled in from reference TRBV9 and TRBJ1-3): DSGVTQTPKHLITATGQRVTLRCSPRSGDLSVYWYQQSLDQGLQFLIQYYNGEERAKGNILERFSAQQFPDLHSELNLSSLELGDSALYFCASSAAGQGGNTIYFGEGSWLTVV.

The chain recombines TRBV6-5 with TRBJ2-3; TRBD2 aligns across 13 bases. The J segment lost 6 bases and the V segment lost 0 bases, leaving 0 bases of the junction unmatched. CDR1 and CDR2 (germline): MNHEY, SVGAGI. The CDR3 spans 15 residues. In nucleotides, the CDR3 is TGTGCCAGCAGTTACTCGGGACTAGCGGGGGATACGCAGTATTTT. Amino acids: CASSYSGLAGDTQYF.

As for this clone: Germline is not matched at one junction end, which may reflect a read error. The chain combines TRBV2 with TRBJ2-7; possible D gene TRBD1, 6 bases. The CDR3 loop spans 10 amino acids. Germline values: CDR1 SNHLY, CDR2 FYNNEI. This CDR3 reads CASSVDSQNF. In DNA form, the CDR3 reads TGTGCCAGCAGTGTGGACAGCCAAAACTTC.

This chain connects TRBV10-3 to TRBJ2-1, with TRBD2 matching over 9 bases. This CDR3 has 16 amino acids. Germline loops: CDR1 ENHRY, CDR2 SYGVKD. Germline trimming cut 1 base from V and 0 bases from J; bases unmatched to any gene: 1. The CDR3 DNA reads as TGTGCCATCAGTGAGTTTAGCGGGAGCTCCTACAATGAGCAGTTCTTC. This translates into CAISEFSGSSYNEQFF.

The V call is TRBV29-1, the J call TRBJ2-1; 8 bases are a match to TRBD1. This CDR3 has 18 residues. V trimming: 4 bases; J trimming: 5 bases; junction bases outside the gene matches: 19. CDR1 is SQVTM, CDR2 ANQGSEA, per germline. The chain's CDR3 is CSVGARGLWQRQDNEQFF. The CDR3 coding sequence is TGCAGCGTTGGGGCCAGGGGGCTTTGGCAACGGCAGGACAATGAGCAGTTCTTC.

This clone was observed once. This chain connects TRBV5-1 to TRBJ2-7; TRBD1 aligns across 9 bases. The CDR3 is 15 amino acids. The germline CDR1 and CDR2 sequences are SGHRS and YFSETQ. V dropped 0 bases and J dropped 4; count of bases not matched to a gene: 5. DNA of the CDR3: TGCGCCAGCAGCTTGGATGGGACAGGGCCTTACGAGCAGTACTTC. Protein product: CASSLDGTGPYEQYF.

This chain connects TRBV29-1 to TRBJ2-7; D remains ambiguous. This CDR3 has 11 residues. Trimming stripped 5 bases from V and 4 bases from J, with 9 bases between. Germline V gives CDR1 SQVTM, CDR2 ANQGSEA. This chain's CDR3 is CSVLTLYEQYF. CDR3 bases: TGCAGCGTTTTAACTCTGTACGAGCAGTACTTC.

The chain combines TRBV29-1 with TRBJ2-2, with 7 positions matching TRBD2. The CDR3 extends over 15 amino acids. Germline V gene sequence: CDR1 SQVTM, CDR2 ANQGSEA. V lost 6 bases, J lost 0 bases, and 7 bases stayed unmatched. For the CDR3, the DNA is TGCAGCGTCGCTAGCGGTGACGCGAACACCGGGGAGCTGTTTTTT. This encodes CSVASGDANTGELFF.

The chain links TRBV27 to TRBJ2-3, with unresolved D. V gave up 1 base and J gave up 2 bases, with 13 bases separating them. This CDR3 is 16 amino acids long. CDR1 is MNHEY, CDR2 SMNVEV, per germline (reference sequence). The CDR3 DNA sequence: TGTGCCAGCAGTTTATACGGGCTGGGGTTCACAGATACGCAGTATTTT. This gives the protein CASSLYGLGFTDTQYF.

A note on this clone: Additional DNA sequences in this sample encode the identical CDR3. This sequence joins TRBV20-1 and TRBJ2-3; D unresolved. The CDR3 length is 11 residues. Trimming removed 1 base from V and 5 bases from J, with 4 bases in between. Germline loops: CDR1 DFQATT, CDR2 SNEGSKA (reference sequence). CDR3 in DNA: TGCAGTGCTAGAGTTCGAGATACGCAGTATTTT. This sequence encodes CSARVRDTQYF.

The chain uses TRBV15 and TRBJ1-2; TRBD1 might be the D (6 bases). The CDR3 spans 15 residues. Germline values: CDR1 LNHNV, CDR2 YYDKDF (reference sequence). V was cut by 7 bases and J by 5 bases, with 20 bases left in between. The CDR3 spells CATNSRRTARYGYTF. CDR3 DNA sequence: TGTGCCACCAACTCACGAAGGACAGCTAGATATGGCTACACCTTC.

The chain is built from TRBV28 and TRBJ2-3; D gene ambiguous. Germline CDR1 MDHEN, CDR2 SYDVKM. V was clipped by 2 bases and J by 1 base, with 10 bases between them. The CDR3 extends over 15 amino acids. CDR3 nucleotide sequence: TGTGCCAGCAGTTTAGAACTTAAACGCACAGATACGCAGTATTTT. It is translated as CASSLELKRTDTQYF.

This chain links TRBV9 with TRBJ2-3; D remains ambiguous. The V gene lost 4 bases and the J gene lost 1 base, with 10 bases spanning the gap. The length of the CDR3 is 14 residues. In germline, CDR1 is SGDLS, CDR2 YYNGEE. CDR3 DNA sequence: TGTGCCAGCAGCCCGCGGATAGGCACAGATACGCAGTATTTT. It yields the protein CASSPRIGTDTQYF.

The V call is TRBV29-1, the J call TRBJ2-1; 13 bases agree with TRBD2. V was clipped by 5 bases and J by 7 bases; unmatched bases: 11. The germline gives CDR1 SQVTM, CDR2 ANQGSEA. There are 16 residues in the CDR3. DNA of the CDR3: TGCAGCGTTTCTGGGACTAGCGGGAAGACTCCAAATGAGCAGTTCTTC. Encoded protein: CSVSGTSGKTPNEQFF.

The J gene is TRBJ2-1, the V gene TRBV5-1; 9 positions match TRBD1. V trimming: 2 bases; J trimming: 3 bases; junction bases outside the gene matches: 12. The CDR3 has 18 residues. Germline loops: CDR1 SGHRS, CDR2 YFSETQ. The CDR3 protein is CASSFGPHRDRDYNEQFF. The CDR3 nucleotides read TGCGCCAGCAGCTTTGGTCCCCATAGGGACAGGGACTACAATGAGCAGTTCTTC.

V and J are TRBV15 and TRBJ2-7; 8 nucleotides match TRBD1. This CDR3 has 16 residues. Germline assignment: CDR1 LNHNV and CDR2 YYDKDF (reference sequence). J lost 5 bases, V lost 0 bases, and 9 bases had no gene match. In nucleotides, the CDR3 is TGTGCCACCAGCAGAGAAAGGCCAGGGGGCAAGGACGAGCAGTACTTC. Translated, it gives CATSRERPGGKDEQYF.

Written as DNA, the CDR3 is TGCGCCAGCAGGGATGGACGGGGGGCCGGGAACGAGCAGTACTTC. Residues: CASRDGRGAGNEQYF. This chain uses TRBV5-1 with TRBJ2-7; tentatively, D is TRBD2 (7 bases). Between the trimmed V and J ends, which lost 5 bases and 5 bases, there was a span of 20 bases. This CDR3 spans 15 amino acids. Germline-derived CDR1 and CDR2 are SGHRS and YFSETQ.

As regards this clone: This sample includes further DNA sequences coding for the same CDR3. J is TRBJ2-7 and V is TRBV6-5, with D perhaps matching TRBD2 (5 bases). This CDR3 comprises 15 residues. V shed 4 bases and J shed 0 bases, with 13 bases lying between them. CDR1 is MNHEY and CDR2 is SVGAGI in the germline V gene. CDR3 protein: CASSSYSGSSYEQYF. The CDR3 coding sequence is TGTGCCAGCAGTTCCTACAGTGGGAGCTCCTACGAGCAGTACTTC.

This chain links TRBV2 with TRBJ1-5; no definite D call. This CDR3 is 13 amino acids long. Trimming cost V 4 bases and J 6 bases, with 10 bases left between them. Germline loops: CDR1 SNHLY, CDR2 FYNNEI. The CDR3 loop is CASSVWEGQPQHF. The CDR3 DNA follows: TGTGCCAGCAGTGTTTGGGAAGGTCAGCCCCAGCATTTT.

A single count supports this clone. The chain joins TRBV7-2 to TRBJ2-7; D might be TRBD1 (6 bases). The ends were cut back, 5 bases at V and 0 bases at J, with 11 bases in the middle. This CDR3 comprises 14 residues. Germline CDR1 reads SGHTA; CDR2 reads FQGNSA. CDR3 coding DNA: TGTGCCAGCAGCCCCCAGGGGAGCTCCTACGAGCAGTACTTC. Translation gives CASSPQGSSYEQYF.

Regarding this clone: Other DNA sequences of this sample code for an identical CDR3. V gene TRBV7-2 combines with J gene TRBJ2-7; TRBD2 is a possible D gene (5 bases). V shed 4 bases and J shed 2 bases, with 9 bases lying between them. This CDR3 is 13 amino acids long. Germline lookup yields CDR1 SGHTA and CDR2 FQGNSA. CDR3 DNA sequence: TGTGCCAGCAGCTCAACCGGGACCTACGAGCAGTACTTC. Encoded protein: CASSSTGTYEQYF.

The chain combines TRBV9 with TRBJ2-1, with a possible D match to TRBD2 (5 bases). The CDR3 has 15 residues. V was cut by 0 bases and J by 8 bases, with 15 bases left in between. Germline CDR1 reads SGDLS; CDR2 reads YYNGEE. As DNA, the CDR3 is TGTGCCAGCAGCGTAGTTGGGCTAGCAAGGCATGAGCAGTTCTTC. It specifies CASSVVGLARHEQFF. Full variable domain (rest looked up from reference TRBV9 and TRBJ2-1): DSGVTQTPKHLITATGQRVTLRCSPRSGDLSVYWYQQSLDQGLQFLIQYYNGEERAKGNILERFSAQQFPDLHSELNLSSLELGDSALYFCASSVVGLARHEQFFGPGTRLTVL.

Remarks on this clone: The same CDR3 is also encoded by other DNA sequences in this sample. V gene TRBV7-9 combines with J gene TRBJ2-7, with D unclear. The CDR3 sequence is 13 residues long. The germline V and J ends were trimmed by 1 base and 3 bases, with 7 bases remaining between them. The germline gives CDR1 SEHNR, CDR2 FQNEAQ (reference sequence). The CDR3 coding sequence is TGTGCCAGCAGCTTAGTGTCGGGCTACGAGCAGTACTTC. Translating gives CASSLVSGYEQYF.

The rearrangement joins TRBV18 to TRBJ1-1, with D uncertain. This CDR3 spans 14 amino acids. With 3 bases removed from V and 8 bases from J, the gap between germline ends came to 16 bases. The germline gives CDR1 KGHSH, CDR2 LQKENI. The chain's CDR3 is CASSPRLDPTEAFF. The CDR3 DNA reads as TGTGCCAGCTCACCTCGCCTTGACCCAACGGAAGCTTTCTTT.

The chain links TRBV9 to TRBJ2-7, with 11 nucleotides matching TRBD2. The CDR3 is 18 amino acids. The V gene's germline CDR1 is SGDLS and CDR2 YYNGEE. After removal of 0 bases from V and 3 bases from J, the junction contained 11 bases not matched to a gene. This CDR3 is CASSVGWASGRPDYEQYF. The CDR3 nucleotides read TGTGCCAGCAGCGTAGGCTGGGCTAGCGGGAGGCCTGACTACGAGCAGTACTTC.

The chain employs TRBV11-2 and TRBJ2-3; D might be TRBD1 or TRBD2, each matching 5 bases. The CDR3 loop spans 17 amino acids. Deletions cut 1 base from V and 2 bases from J, with 16 bases between. CDR1 is SGHAT, CDR2 FQNNGV, per germline. CDR3 nucleotide sequence: TGTGCCAGCAGCTTAGGCAGGGTATTGGACTCCACAGATACGCAGTATTTT. Amino acids: CASSLGRVLDSTDTQYF.

Worth noting for this clone: The same CDR3 arises from other DNA sequences in this sample as well. This chain connects TRBV29-1 to TRBJ2-3, with D unclear. Trimming took 2 bases from V and 2 from J, leaving 2 bases between them. Germline loops: CDR1 SQVTM, CDR2 ANQGSEA. The CDR3 is made up of 11 amino acids. The CDR3 region is CSVETTDTQYF. Here the CDR3 DNA reads TGCAGCGTTGAAACCACAGATACGCAGTATTTT.

This clone was counted a single time. The identical CDR3 is also encoded by other nucleotide sequences in the sample. The J gene is TRBJ2-2, the V gene TRBV11-2, with TRBD1 as a possible D gene (6 bases). The CDR3 has 15 residues. CDR1 is SGHAT and CDR2 is FQNNGV in the germline V gene. Between the trimmed V and J ends, which lost 1 base and 2 bases, there was a span of 8 bases. This CDR3 is CASSLARGNTGELFF. The DNA of the CDR3 is TGTGCCAGCAGCTTAGCCAGGGGAAACACCGGGGAGCTGTTTTTT.

This clone was observed once. The V gene is TRBV5-6, the J gene TRBJ1-2; D possibly corresponds to TRBD1 (5 bases). Germline-derived CDR1 and CDR2 are SGHDT and YYEEEE. V lost 1 base, J lost 6 bases, and 13 bases lay in between. The CDR3 is made up of 14 amino acids. The chain's CDR3 is CASSLYGAAHGYTF. The CDR3 coding sequence is TGTGCCAGCAGCTTGTATGGGGCGGCCCATGGCTACACCTTC.

V usage is TRBV4-2 and J usage is TRBJ1-2; tentatively, D is TRBD1 (5 bases). Germline lookup yields CDR1 LGHNA and CDR2 YNFKEQ. This CDR3 is 16 amino acids long. Trimming removed 4 bases at V and 6 bases at J, with 21 bases between. CDR3 in DNA: TGTGCCAGCAGCCCCCCAGCGGGGTTGGGGGGGGATGGCTACACCTTC. Its translation is CASSPPAGLGGDGYTF.

The rearrangement uses TRBV7-9 and TRBJ2-7; TRBD1 might be the D (6 bases). The length of the CDR3 is 13 residues. The germline gives CDR1 SEHNR, CDR2 FQNEAQ (reference sequence). Trimming stripped 2 bases from V and 6 bases from J, with 11 bases between. CDR3 bases: TGTGCCAGCAGCTTAATGGGGGCCGGCGAGCAGTACTTC. Its translation: CASSLMGAGEQYF.

The chain joins TRBV29-1 to TRBJ2-3, with D possibly matching TRBD1 (5 bases). Germline V gene lookup returns CDR1 SQVTM and CDR2 ANQGSEA. V was shortened by 5 bases and J by 2 bases, with 11 bases between the two germline ends. The CDR3 has 13 amino acids. The CDR3 DNA sequence: TGCAGCGTTCAGGGTGGGGACACAGATACGCAGTATTTT. This translates into CSVQGGDTDTQYF.